What follows is one T cell receptor (beta chain) and its context. Its antigen is unidentified. Sorting that relied on CD45RO/CCR7/CD25/CD127/CD95/CD27 yielded CD4+ naive, central memory, regulatory and stem cell-like memory cells. Each population that was sorted was more than 95% pure. Trimming removed 0 bases from V and 1 base from J; junction bases left unmatched: 1. The CDR3 length is 15 residues. The sample comes from a study of beta chain features in type 1 diabetes. Study-wide results and limits: Whether TCRB rearrangement is influenced by HLA type went unresolved here.

Expressed TCRB transcripts were sequenced after all isolated RNA was converted to cDNA. The repertoire was sequenced with immunoSEQ multiplex PCR; TCRdb's copy has only in-frame clones and lacks some. Among 360,000 or so clones, around a fifth were seen once, and the ten largest hold under 0.05%. This chain joins TRBV23-1 and TRBJ2-7; 9 bases map to TRBD1. TRBV23-1 is treated as an ORF (open reading frame) with a function not yet certain. The sequence was collected from a woman under 30 in good health. Sequenced input: naive CD4+ T cells from blood. For the CDR3, the DNA is TGCGCCAGCAGTCAATCGACAGGGGGTTCCTACGAGCAGTACTTC. This translates into CASSQSTGGSYEQYF.